This TCR beta chain derives from a study of T cells in localized non-small cell lung cancer. Findings of the study overall: Maximal T cell clonality occurred in uninvolved adjacent lung, with tumor ranking below it. Median detection of top 100 tumor clones in adjacent lung was about 52 clones. With higher T cell density in blood came longer overall survival.

Germline V CDR1 and CDR2: ENHRY, SYGVKD. This CDR3 comprises 15 residues. V dropped 4 bases and J dropped 4 bases, with 17 bases sitting between them. Here immunoSEQ multiplex PCR was the method, and the copy in TCRdb shows in-frame clones only, minus some. The repertoire holds about 26,000 clones, over 70% seen once, with 9.5% to 10% in the top ten. Comment on this clone: Its cognate antigen is unknown.

This sequence joins TRBV10-3 and TRBJ2-7; D tentatively fits TRBD1 or TRBD2 (6 bases each). The material sequenced was peripheral blood, taken before any cancer treatment. The receptor's source is a man between 40 and 70 years old with stage III squamous cell lung carcinoma. The CDR3 nucleotides are TGTGCCATCAGTGGATCGGGGGCAACCTCATACGAGCAGTACTTC. Translating it yields CAISGSGATSYEQYF.